Listed below are T cell receptor beta chains from one sample, sequenced in a study of T-cell memory formation after mild COVID-19. TCRdb redid the calling of the 5' RACE reads with MiXCR, one entry per CDR3 protein. The repertoire consists of a few hundred thousand distinct CDR3 sequences, with approximately 29% occurring once and the leading ten covering about 13%. The sequenced sample was PBMCs or a T cell subset sorted from them (not recorded which). The receptors were sampled from an adult woman who had mild COVID-19 (a few samples of this study predate the infection). Cell type and time point are not known. Both conserved end residues are part of each CDR3. The order of the fields is clone size, J gene, V gene, D gene, CDR3 protein, CDR3 DNA. The D gene is left open where the match is weak. Part of the rows lack a size; the others show once, few, many or a class for expanded clones.

>-|TRBJ2-3|TRBV7-9|-
CASGWRLDTQYF
TGTGCCAGCGGCTGGCGTTTGGATACGCAGTATTTT
>few|TRBJ1-1|TRBV15|TRBD1
CATSSDRGNTEAFF
TGTGCCACCAGCAGTGACAGGGGGAACACTGAAGCTTTCTTT
>-|TRBJ2-1|TRBV12-3/TRBV12-4|TRBD2
CASSLELPSGEQFF
TGTGCCAGCAGTTTGGAGCTACCTAGCGGAGAGCAGTTCTTC
>-|TRBJ2-6|TRBV5-1|-
CASSLAAGANVLTF
TGCGCCAGCAGCTTGGCCGCCGGGGCCAACGTCCTGACTTTC
>few|TRBJ2-7|TRBV29-1|TRBD1
CSVSSPNGARGNEQYF
TGCAGCGTCTCGTCCCCCAACGGGGCCAGGGGGAACGAGCAGTACTTC
>-|TRBJ1-5|TRBV12-3/TRBV12-4|-
CASSASGGSNQPQHF
TGTGCCAGCAGTGCCTCGGGGGGGAGCAATCAGCCCCAGCATTTT
>few|TRBJ1-6|TRBV20-1|-
CSAVPGTMNSPLHF
TGCAGTGCTGTACCCGGGACGATGAATTCACCCCTCCACTTT
>few|TRBJ1-2|TRBV12-3/TRBV12-4|-
CASSQDPMYGYTF
TGTGCCAGCAGCCAGGACCCCATGTATGGCTACACCTTC
>many|TRBJ2-1|TRBV7-3|-
CASSQQGLTSYNEQFF
TGTGCCAGCAGCCAACAAGGACTAACGTCCTACAATGAGCAGTTCTTC
>-|TRBJ2-5|TRBV19|-
CASSSRDPQETQYF
TGTGCCAGTAGTTCCAGGGACCCTCAAGAGACCCAGTACTTC
>-|TRBJ1-4|TRBV20-1|-
CSARALGMNEKLFF
TGCAGTGCTAGAGCCTTGGGGATGAATGAAAAACTGTTTTTT
>many|TRBJ2-1|TRBV5-1|TRBD2
CASSLVGGRAHNEQFF
TGCGCCAGCAGCTTGGTGGGTGGGAGGGCCCACAATGAGCAGTTCTTC
>-|TRBJ1-6|TRBV7-9|-
CASSSRDSGNSPLHF
TGTGCCAGCAGCTCTCGGGATTCGGGTAATTCACCCCTCCACTTT
>-|TRBJ1-2|TRBV29-1|TRBD1
CSVEADREQSYGYTF
TGCAGCGTTGAAGCCGACAGGGAACAGTCATATGGCTACACCTTC
>-|TRBJ2-2|TRBV7-9|-
CASRGANSNTGELFF
TGTGCCAGTCGAGGGGCTAACAGTAACACCGGGGAGCTGTTTTTT
>-|TRBJ2-7|TRBV11-2|-
CASSLATSGPAYEQYF
TGTGCCAGCAGCTTAGCTACAAGCGGGCCTGCCTACGAGCAGTACTTC
>-|TRBJ1-1|TRBV5-1|-
CASSLVKTGAGTSGEAFF
TGCGCCAGCAGCTTGGTGAAAACCGGGGCCGGGACCTCAGGGGAAGCTTTCTTT
>-|TRBJ2-7|TRBV18|TRBD2
CASSPGPSGAGEQYF
TGTGCCAGCTCACCAGGGCCTAGCGGGGCGGGCGAGCAGTACTTC
>-|TRBJ2-5|TRBV7-9|TRBD2
CASDSGGRETQYF
TGTGCCAGCGATAGCGGGGGACGGGAGACCCAGTACTTC
>-|TRBJ1-6|TRBV7-2|-
CASSSVIDSSYNSPLHF
TGTGCCAGCAGCTCGGTCATCGACAGCTCCTATAATTCACCCCTCCACTTT
>-|TRBJ1-1|TRBV6-5|-
CASSRQRMNTEAFF
TGTGCCAGCAGCCGTCAGCGTATGAACACTGAAGCTTTCTTT
>-|TRBJ2-5|TRBV7-6|-
CASRPTPDPWGTQYF
TGTGCCAGCAGGCCTACTCCCGACCCTTGGGGGACCCAGTACTTC
>-|TRBJ2-7|TRBV10-3|-
CAIRESGEKQYF
TGTGCCATCAGAGAATCGGGGGAAAAGCAGTACTTC
>few|TRBJ2-7|TRBV12-3/TRBV12-4|TRBD1
CASSSPGTGPYEQYF
TGTGCCAGCAGTTCCCCAGGGACAGGTCCCTACGAGCAGTACTTC
>few|TRBJ2-1|TRBV24-1|TRBD1
CATSDPGQGADNEHFF
TGTGCCACCAGTGACCCGGGACAGGGGGCCGATAATGAGCATTTCTTC
>-|TRBJ2-7|TRBV2|TRBD2
CASSDPGLAGGHEQYF
TGTGCCAGCAGTGATCCGGGACTAGCGGGAGGCCACGAGCAGTACTTC
>-|TRBJ2-7|TRBV29-1|TRBD1
CSDTDRGQYEQYF
TGCAGCGATACGGACAGGGGGCAATACGAGCAGTACTTC
>few|TRBJ2-1|TRBV7-2|-
CATLVDYLSYNEQFF
TGTGCCACCCTTGTCGACTACCTATCCTACAATGAGCAGTTCTTC
>-|TRBJ2-6|TRBV5-6|-
CASTPLRGRLSGANVLTF
TGTGCCAGCACTCCCTTACGGGGGAGATTGTCTGGGGCCAACGTCCTGACTTTC
>-|TRBJ1-1|TRBV6-2/TRBV6-3|TRBD1
CASSMTGGNTEAFF
TGTGCCAGCAGTATGACAGGGGGGAACACTGAAGCTTTCTTT
>-|TRBJ2-3|TRBV27|TRBD2
CASNDPGGTDTQYF
TGTGCCAGCAACGACCCGGGGGGAACAGATACGCAGTATTTT
>-|TRBJ1-1|TRBV18|-
CASSPDTMNTEAFF
TGTGCCAGCTCACCCGACACAATGAACACTGAAGCTTTCTTT
>-|TRBJ2-1|TRBV20-1|-
CSARGTEQFF
TGCAGTGCTAGAGGGACGGAACAGTTCTTC
>-|TRBJ2-1|TRBV19|-
CASSLAVAREQFF
TGTGCCAGTAGTTTAGCCGTAGCGCGTGAGCAGTTCTTC
>few|TRBJ2-5|TRBV10-3|TRBD1
CAISPREVDREETQYF
TGTGCCATCAGTCCCAGAGAGGTGGACAGGGAAGAGACCCAGTACTTC
>-|TRBJ2-2|TRBV6-1|-
CASSEASGIVFAGELFF
TGTGCCAGCAGTGAAGCTTCAGGGATCGTCTTCGCCGGGGAGCTGTTTTTT
>few|TRBJ2-1|TRBV21-1|-
CASSKGGRSSYNEQFF
TGTGCCAGCAGCAAAGGGGGCAGAAGCTCCTACAATGAGCAGTTCTTC
>-|TRBJ1-6|TRBV6-5|TRBD1
CATRKVTGGNSPLHF
TGTGCCACCCGAAAGGTTACAGGGGGAAATTCACCCCTCCACTTT
>few|TRBJ2-2|TRBV11-1|-
CASSLRRNTGELFF
TGTGCCAGCAGCTTACGGCGAAACACCGGGGAGCTGTTTTTT
>many|TRBJ2-5|TRBV5-5|TRBD1
CASSLAGTEETQYF
TGTGCCAGCAGCTTGGCAGGGACAGAGGAGACCCAGTACTTC
>-|TRBJ2-1|TRBV5-1|TRBD1
CASSLDRVSFDEQFF
TGCGCCAGCAGCTTAGACAGGGTTTCGTTCGATGAGCAGTTCTTC
>few|TRBJ2-5|TRBV25-1|-
CASSENQDRLNF
TGTGCCAGCAGTGAAAACCAGGACCGTCTAAACTTC
>-|TRBJ1-4|TRBV20-1|TRBD1
CSASTQGGVEKLFF
TGCAGTGCTTCAACACAGGGGGGGGTTGAAAAACTGTTTTTT
>-|TRBJ2-1|TRBV12-3/TRBV12-4|-
CASSPGWGQFF
TGTGCCAGCAGTCCAGGGTGGGGGCAGTTCTTC
>-|TRBJ1-1|TRBV7-2|-
CASSLGLPRGAFF
TGTGCCAGCAGCCTTGGACTCCCAAGAGGAGCTTTCTTT
>-|TRBJ2-2|TRBV20-1|-
CSAPDRSAGELFF
TGCAGTGCTCCCGACAGGTCTGCCGGGGAGCTGTTTTTT
>-|TRBJ1-1|TRBV25-1|-
CASSVPTRGITEAFF
TGTGCCAGCAGTGTACCTACAAGGGGCATCACTGAAGCTTTCTTT
>few|TRBJ2-7|TRBV11-1|TRBD1
CASKRQGPYEQYF
TGTGCCAGCAAACGACAGGGTCCCTACGAGCAGTACTTC
>-|TRBJ1-3|TRBV27|-
CASSTTWTESRNTIYF
TGTGCCAGCAGTACAACGTGGACAGAATCCAGAAACACCATATATTTT